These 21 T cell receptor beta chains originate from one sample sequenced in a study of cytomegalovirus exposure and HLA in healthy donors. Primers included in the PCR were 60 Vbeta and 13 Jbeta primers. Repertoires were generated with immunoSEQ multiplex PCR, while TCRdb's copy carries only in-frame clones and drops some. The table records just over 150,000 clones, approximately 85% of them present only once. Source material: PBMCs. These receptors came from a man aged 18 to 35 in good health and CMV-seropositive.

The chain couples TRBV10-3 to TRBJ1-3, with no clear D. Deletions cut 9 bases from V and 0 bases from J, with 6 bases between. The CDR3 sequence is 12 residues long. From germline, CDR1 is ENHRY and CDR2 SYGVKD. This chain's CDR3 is CAIQSSGNTIYF. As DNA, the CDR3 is TGTGCCATACAGAGCTCTGGAAACACCATATATTTT.

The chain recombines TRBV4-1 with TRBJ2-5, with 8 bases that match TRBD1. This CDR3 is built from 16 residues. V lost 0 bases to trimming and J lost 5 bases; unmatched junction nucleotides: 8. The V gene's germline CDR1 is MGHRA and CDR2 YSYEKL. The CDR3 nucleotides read TGCGCCAGCAGCCAAGATTCGCGACAGGGGTATGAGACCCAGTACTTC. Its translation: CASSQDSRQGYETQYF.

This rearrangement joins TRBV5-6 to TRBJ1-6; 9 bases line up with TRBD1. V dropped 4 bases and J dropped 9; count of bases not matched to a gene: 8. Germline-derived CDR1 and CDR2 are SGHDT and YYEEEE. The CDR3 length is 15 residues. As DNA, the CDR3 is TGTGCCAGCAGCCGGGGACAGGGATCTAGTTCACCCCTCCACTTT. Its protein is CASSRGQGSSSPLHF.

The CDR3 reads CAWSEGEGIGGYTF. CDR3 nucleotides: TGTGCCTGGAGTGAGGGGGAGGGGATAGGGGGCTACACCTTC. This chain joins TRBV30 and TRBJ1-2, with a weak D call TRBD1 (6 bases). V shed 1 base and J shed 8 bases, with 17 bases lying between them. CDR1 and CDR2 (germline): GTSNPN, SVGIG (reference sequence). This CDR3 has 14 amino acids.

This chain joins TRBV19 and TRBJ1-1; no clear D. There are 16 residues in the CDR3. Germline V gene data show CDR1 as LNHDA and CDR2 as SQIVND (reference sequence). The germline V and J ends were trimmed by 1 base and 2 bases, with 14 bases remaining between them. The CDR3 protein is CASSIAWRVTNTEAFF. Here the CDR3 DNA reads TGTGCCAGTAGTATAGCGTGGCGGGTGACAAACACTGAAGCTTTCTTT.

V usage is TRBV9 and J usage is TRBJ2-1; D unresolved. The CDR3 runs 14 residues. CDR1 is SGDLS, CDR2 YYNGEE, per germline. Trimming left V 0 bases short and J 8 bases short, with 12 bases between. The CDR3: CASSVDPGYDEQFF. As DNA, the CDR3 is TGTGCCAGCAGCGTAGATCCGGGTTACGATGAGCAGTTCTTC.

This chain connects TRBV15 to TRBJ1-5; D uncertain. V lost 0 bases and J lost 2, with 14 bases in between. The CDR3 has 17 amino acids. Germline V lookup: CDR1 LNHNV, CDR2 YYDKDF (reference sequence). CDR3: CATSRDRFQEGNQPQHF. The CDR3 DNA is TGTGCCACCAGCAGAGATAGGTTCCAGGAGGGCAATCAGCCCCAGCATTTT.

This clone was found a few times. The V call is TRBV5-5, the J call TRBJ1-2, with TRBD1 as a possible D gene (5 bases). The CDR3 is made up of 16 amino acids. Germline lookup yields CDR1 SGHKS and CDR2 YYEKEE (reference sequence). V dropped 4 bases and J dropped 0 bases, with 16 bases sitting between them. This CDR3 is CASSRGHRDTNYGYTF. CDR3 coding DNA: TGTGCCAGCAGCCGAGGACACCGTGACACTAACTATGGCTACACCTTC.

The CDR3 region has the DNA TGTGCCAGCAGCTCCCGGGACAGGGGCATCTCTTTGACCGGGGAGCTGTTTTTT. The encoded protein is CASSSRDRGISLTGELFF. The V call is TRBV11-3, the J call TRBJ2-2; 10 bases map to TRBD1. The V gene end was trimmed by 4 bases and the J gene end by 5 bases; junction bases not matched to a gene: 13. The CDR3 loop spans 18 amino acids. Germline V gene lookup returns CDR1 SGHNT and CDR2 YENEEA.

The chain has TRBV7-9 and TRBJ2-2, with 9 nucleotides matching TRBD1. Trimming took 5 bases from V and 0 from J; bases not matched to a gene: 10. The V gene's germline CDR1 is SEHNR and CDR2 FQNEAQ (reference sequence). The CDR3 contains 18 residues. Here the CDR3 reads CASSEFVRDRANTGELFF. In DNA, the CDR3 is TGTGCCAGCAGCGAGTTCGTTCGGGACAGGGCGAACACCGGGGAGCTGTTTTTT.

CDR3 DNA: TGTGCCAGCAGTGACATTTCCTACGAGCAGTACTTC. Translated, it gives CASSDISYEQYF. The rearrangement uses TRBV2 and TRBJ2-7; no definite D call. CDR1 SNHLY and CDR2 FYNNEI come from the germline V gene. Trimming removed 3 bases at V and 1 base at J, with 4 bases between. The CDR3 contains 12 residues.

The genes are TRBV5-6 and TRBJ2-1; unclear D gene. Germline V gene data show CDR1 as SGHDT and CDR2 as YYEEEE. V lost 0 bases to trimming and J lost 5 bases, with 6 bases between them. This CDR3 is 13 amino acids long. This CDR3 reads CASSLDSNNEQFF. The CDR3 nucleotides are TGTGCCAGCAGCTTGGACTCAAACAATGAGCAGTTCTTC.

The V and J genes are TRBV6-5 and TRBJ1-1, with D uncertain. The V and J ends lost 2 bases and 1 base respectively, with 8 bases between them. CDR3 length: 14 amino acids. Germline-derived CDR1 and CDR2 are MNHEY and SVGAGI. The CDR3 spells CASSYPQENTEAFF. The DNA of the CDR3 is TGTGCCAGCAGTTACCCGCAGGAGAACACTGAAGCTTTCTTT.

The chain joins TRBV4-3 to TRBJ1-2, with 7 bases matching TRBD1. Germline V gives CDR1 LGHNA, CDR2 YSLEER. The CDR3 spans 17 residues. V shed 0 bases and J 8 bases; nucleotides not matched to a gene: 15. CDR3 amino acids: CASSQERTGVPLGGYTF. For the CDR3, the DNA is TGCGCCAGCAGCCAAGAGAGGACAGGAGTGCCTTTGGGGGGCTACACCTTC.

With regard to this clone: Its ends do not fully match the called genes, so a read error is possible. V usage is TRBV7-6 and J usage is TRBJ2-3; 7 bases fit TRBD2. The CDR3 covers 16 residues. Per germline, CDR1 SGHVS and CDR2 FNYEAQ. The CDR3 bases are TGTGCCAGCAGCTTAGCGACTGGCGGGGGAAGAGATCCGCAGTATTTT. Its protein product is CASSLATGGGRDPQYF.

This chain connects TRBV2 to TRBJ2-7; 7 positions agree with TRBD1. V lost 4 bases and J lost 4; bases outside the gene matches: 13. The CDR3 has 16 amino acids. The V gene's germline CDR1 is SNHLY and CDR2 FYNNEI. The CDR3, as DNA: TGTGCCAGCAGTGTGGATAAAACAGGGGTCGGGTACGAGCAGTACTTC. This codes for CASSVDKTGVGYEQYF.

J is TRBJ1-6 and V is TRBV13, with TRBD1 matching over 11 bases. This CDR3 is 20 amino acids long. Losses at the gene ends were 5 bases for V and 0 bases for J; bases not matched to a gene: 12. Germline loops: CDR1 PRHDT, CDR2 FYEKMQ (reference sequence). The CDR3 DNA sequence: TGTGCCAGCAGCAACCGGGAGGGACAGGGGGGGGGCTCCTATAATTCACCCCTCCACTTT. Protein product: CASSNREGQGGGSYNSPLHF.

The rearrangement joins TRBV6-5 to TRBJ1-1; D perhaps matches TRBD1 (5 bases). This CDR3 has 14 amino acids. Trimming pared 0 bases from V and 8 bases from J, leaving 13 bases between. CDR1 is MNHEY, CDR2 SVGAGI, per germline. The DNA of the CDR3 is TGTGCCAGCAGTTACTCCCCCAGGGTCCCCGAAGCTTTCTTT. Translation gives CASSYSPRVPEAFF.

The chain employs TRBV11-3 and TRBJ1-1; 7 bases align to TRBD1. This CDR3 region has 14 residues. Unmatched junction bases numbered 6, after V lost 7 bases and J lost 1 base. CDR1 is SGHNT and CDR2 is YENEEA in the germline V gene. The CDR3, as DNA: TGTGCCAGCAAGTTCAACAGGGGGAACACTGAAGCTTTCTTT. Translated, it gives CASKFNRGNTEAFF.

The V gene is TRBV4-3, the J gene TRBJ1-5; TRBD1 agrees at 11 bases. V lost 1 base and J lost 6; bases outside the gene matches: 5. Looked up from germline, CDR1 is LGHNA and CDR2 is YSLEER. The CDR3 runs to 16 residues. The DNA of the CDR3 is TGCGCCAGCAGCCAAGGGTGGACAGGGGGCAGTCAGCCCCAGCATTTT. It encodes CASSQGWTGGSQPQHF.

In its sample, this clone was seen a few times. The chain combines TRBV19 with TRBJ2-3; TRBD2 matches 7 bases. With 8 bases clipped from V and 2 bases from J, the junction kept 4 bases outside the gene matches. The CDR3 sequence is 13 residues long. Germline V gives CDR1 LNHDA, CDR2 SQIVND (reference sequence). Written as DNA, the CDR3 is TGTGCCAGTCTCGGGGGGAACACAGATACGCAGTATTTT. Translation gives CASLGGNTDTQYF.